This TCR beta chain was retrieved from a study of blood T cell repertoires in COVID-19. Study summary: PBMCs, B-cell-depleted T cells, or T cells were the source of the cDNA or gDNA that made up the material.

In the authors' workflow: Reference gene primer amplification yielded estimated nucleated cell counts. The assay was immunoSEQ multiplex PCR, and TCRdb's table has in-frame clones only and misses some. V, J and clone size derive from that table, while D and trimming were established from the DNA sequence. The sample lists 160,000 or so clones, approximately 87% occurring once. This clone has just a few counts. The CDR3 totals 14 residues. CDR1 and CDR2 (germline): SGHTA, FQGTGA. Unmatched junction bases numbered 5, after V lost 5 bases and J lost 7 bases. The study recruited people aged roughly 18 to 89 years across roughly 23 US areas.

This clonotype was sampled from a woman aged 45-65 years who had recovered from COVID-19. This chain uses TRBV7-3 with TRBJ1-6; the match to TRBD1 covers 7 bases. Sequencing was performed on PBMCs or T cells enriched from blood (not recorded which). The CDR3 spells CASSLQGWNSPLHF. The CDR3 nucleotides are TGTGCCAGCAGCCTACAGGGGTGGAATTCACCCCTCCACTTT.